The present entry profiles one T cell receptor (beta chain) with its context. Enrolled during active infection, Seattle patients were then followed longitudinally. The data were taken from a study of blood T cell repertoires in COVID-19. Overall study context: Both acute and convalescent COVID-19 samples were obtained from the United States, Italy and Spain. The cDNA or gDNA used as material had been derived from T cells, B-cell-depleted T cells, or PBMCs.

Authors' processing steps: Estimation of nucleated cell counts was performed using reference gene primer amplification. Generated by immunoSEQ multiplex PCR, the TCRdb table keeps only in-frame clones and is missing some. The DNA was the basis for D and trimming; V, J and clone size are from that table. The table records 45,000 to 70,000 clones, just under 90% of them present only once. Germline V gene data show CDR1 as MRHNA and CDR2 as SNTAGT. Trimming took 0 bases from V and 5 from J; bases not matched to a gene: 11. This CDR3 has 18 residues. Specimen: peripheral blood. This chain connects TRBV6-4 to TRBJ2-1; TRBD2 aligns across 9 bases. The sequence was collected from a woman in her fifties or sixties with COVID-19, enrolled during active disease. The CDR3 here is CASSDSSGMASGNNEQFF. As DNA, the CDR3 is TGTGCCAGCAGTGACTCATCTGGGATGGCTAGCGGGAACAATGAGCAGTTCTTC.